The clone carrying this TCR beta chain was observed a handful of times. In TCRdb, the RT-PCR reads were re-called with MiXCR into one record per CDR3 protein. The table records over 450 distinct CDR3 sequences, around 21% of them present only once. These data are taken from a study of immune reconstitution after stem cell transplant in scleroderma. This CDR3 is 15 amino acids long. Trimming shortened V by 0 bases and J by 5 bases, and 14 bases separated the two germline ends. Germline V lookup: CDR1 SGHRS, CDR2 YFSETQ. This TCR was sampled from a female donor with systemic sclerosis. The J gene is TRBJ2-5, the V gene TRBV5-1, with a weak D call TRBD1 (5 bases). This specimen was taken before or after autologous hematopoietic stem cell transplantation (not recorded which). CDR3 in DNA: TGCGCCAGCAGCTTGGAGCAGTTGGCAGGGGAGACCCAGTACTTC. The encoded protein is CASSLEQLAGETQYF. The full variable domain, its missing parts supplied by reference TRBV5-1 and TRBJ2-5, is KAGVTQTPRYLIKTRGQQVTLSCSPISGHRSVSWYQQTPGQGLQFLFEYFSETQRNKGNFPGRFSGRQFSNSRSEMNVSTLELGDSALYLCASSLEQLAGETQYFGPGTRLLVL.